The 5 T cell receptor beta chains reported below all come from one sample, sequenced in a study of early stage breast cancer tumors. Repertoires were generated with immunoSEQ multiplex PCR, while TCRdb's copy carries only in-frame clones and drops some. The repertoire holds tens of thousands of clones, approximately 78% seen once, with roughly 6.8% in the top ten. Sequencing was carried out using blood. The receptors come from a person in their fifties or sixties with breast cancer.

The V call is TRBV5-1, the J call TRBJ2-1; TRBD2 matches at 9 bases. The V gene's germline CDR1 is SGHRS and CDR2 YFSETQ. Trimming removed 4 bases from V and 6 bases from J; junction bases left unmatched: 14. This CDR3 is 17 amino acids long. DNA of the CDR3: TGCGCCAGCAGCCCCGGCCCGGCGGGGGGGCCCCTCAATGAGCAGTTCTTC. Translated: CASSPGPAGGPLNEQFF.

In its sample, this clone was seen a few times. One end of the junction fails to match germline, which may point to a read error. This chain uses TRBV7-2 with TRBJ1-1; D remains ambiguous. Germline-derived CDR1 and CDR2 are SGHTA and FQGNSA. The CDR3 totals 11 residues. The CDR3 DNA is TGTGCCAGCAGCTTACTACCCCATCCCCTCTTT. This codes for CASSLLPHPLF. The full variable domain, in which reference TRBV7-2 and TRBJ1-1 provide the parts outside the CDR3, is GAGVSQSPSNKVTEKGKDVELRCDPISGHTALYWYRQSLGQGLEFLIYFQGNSAPDKSGLPSDRFSAERTGGSVSTLTIQRTQQEDSAVYLCASSLLPHPLFGQGTRLTVV.

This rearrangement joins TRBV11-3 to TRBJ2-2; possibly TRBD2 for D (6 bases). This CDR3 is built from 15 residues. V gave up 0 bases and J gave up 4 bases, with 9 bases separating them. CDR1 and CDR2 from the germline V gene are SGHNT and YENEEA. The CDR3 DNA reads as TGTGCCAGCAGCTTAGAGCGGGGCCTCACCGGGGAGCTGTTTTTT. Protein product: CASSLERGLTGELFF.

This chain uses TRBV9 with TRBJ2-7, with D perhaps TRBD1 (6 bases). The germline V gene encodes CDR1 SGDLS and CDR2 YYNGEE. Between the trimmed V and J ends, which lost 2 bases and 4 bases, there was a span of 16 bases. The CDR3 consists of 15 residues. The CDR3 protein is CASSVSGAKGYEQYF. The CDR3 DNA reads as TGTGCCAGCAGCGTCTCAGGGGCTAAGGGATACGAGCAGTACTTC.

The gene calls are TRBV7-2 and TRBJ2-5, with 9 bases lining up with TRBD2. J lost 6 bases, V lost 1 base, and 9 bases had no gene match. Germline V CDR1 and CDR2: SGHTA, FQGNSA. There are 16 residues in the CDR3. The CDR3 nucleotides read TGTGCCAGCAGCTTAGTTTCCAGCGGGGGGCTGAAGACCCAGTACTTC. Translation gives CASSLVSSGGLKTQYF.